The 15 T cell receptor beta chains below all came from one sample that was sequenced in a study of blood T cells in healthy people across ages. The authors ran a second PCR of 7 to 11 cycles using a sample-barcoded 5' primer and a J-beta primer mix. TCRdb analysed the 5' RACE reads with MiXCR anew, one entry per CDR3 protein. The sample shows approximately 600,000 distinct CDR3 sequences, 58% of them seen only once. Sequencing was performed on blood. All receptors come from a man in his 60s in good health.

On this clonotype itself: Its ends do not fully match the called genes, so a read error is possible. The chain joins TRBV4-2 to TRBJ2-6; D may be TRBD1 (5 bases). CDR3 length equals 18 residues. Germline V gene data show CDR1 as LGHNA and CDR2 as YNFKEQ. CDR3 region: CASSPDQGRFSGASVLTF. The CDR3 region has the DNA TGTGCCAGCAGCCCTGATCAGGGAAGGTTTTCTGGGGCCAGCGTCCTGACTTTC.

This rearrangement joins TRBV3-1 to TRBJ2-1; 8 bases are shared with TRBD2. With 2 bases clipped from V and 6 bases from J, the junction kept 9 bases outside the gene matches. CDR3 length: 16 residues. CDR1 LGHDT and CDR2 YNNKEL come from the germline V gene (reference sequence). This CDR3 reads CASSQNLAGGLNEQFF. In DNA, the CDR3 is TGTGCCAGCAGCCAAAATCTAGCGGGTGGACTCAATGAGCAGTTCTTC.

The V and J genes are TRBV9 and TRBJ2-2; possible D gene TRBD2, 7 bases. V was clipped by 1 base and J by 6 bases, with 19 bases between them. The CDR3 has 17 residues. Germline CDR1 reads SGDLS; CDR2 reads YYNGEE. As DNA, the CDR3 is TGTGCCAGCAGCGTACGTCGGGGGGCAAATGTGGCCGGGGAGCTGTTTTTT. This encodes CASSVRRGANVAGELFF.

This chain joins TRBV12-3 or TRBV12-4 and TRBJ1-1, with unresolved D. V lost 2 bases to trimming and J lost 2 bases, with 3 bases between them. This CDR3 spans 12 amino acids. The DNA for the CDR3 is TGTGCCAGCAGTTTATACAACACTGAAGCTTTCTTT. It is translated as CASSLYNTEAFF.

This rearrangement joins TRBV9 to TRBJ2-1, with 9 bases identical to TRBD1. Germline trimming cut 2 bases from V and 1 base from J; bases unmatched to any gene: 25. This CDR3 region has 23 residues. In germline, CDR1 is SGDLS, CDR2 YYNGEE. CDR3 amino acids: CASSVSSRGRTGATSSSYNEQFF. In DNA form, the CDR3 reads TGTGCCAGCAGCGTCAGTAGTAGAGGGAGGACAGGGGCCACTTCCAGTTCCTACAATGAGCAGTTCTTC.

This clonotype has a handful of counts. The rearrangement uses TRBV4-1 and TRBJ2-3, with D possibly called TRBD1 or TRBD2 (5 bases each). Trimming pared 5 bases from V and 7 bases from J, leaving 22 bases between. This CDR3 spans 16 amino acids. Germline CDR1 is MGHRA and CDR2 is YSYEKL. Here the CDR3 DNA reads TGCGCCAGCAGCGGCGGATCCCGGGGCCAGGTATATACGCAGTATTTT. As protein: CASSGGSRGQVYTQYF.

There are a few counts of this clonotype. The CDR3 sequence: CASSLQYQETQYF. For the CDR3, the DNA is TGTGCCAGCTCACTTCAGTACCAAGAGACCCAGTACTTC. The V and J genes are TRBV18 and TRBJ2-5; the D is unclear. The V gene lost 4 bases and the J gene lost 0 bases, with 6 bases spanning the gap. This CDR3 comprises 13 residues. Looked up from germline, CDR1 is KGHSH and CDR2 is LQKENI.

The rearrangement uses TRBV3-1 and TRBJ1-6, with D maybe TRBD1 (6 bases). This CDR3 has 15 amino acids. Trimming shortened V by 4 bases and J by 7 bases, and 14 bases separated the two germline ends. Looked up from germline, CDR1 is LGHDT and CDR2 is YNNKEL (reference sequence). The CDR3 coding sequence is TGTGCCAGCAGCCCTCGCGGGGGCCGGAATTCACCCCTCCACTTT. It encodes CASSPRGGRNSPLHF. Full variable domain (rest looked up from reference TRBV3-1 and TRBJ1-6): DTAVSQTPKYLVTQMGNDKSIKCEQNLGHDTMYWYKQDSKKFLKIMFSYNNKELIINETVPNRFSPKSPDKAHLNLHINSLELGDSAVYFCASSPRGGRNSPLHFGNGTRLTVT.

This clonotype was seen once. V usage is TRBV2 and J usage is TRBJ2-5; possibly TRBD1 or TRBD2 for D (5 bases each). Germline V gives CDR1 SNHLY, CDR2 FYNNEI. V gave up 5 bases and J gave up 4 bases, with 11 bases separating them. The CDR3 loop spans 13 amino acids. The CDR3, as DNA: TGTGCCAGCAGTCGGGACCTTTCAGAGACCCAGTACTTC. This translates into CASSRDLSETQYF.

CDR3 sequence: CASTPLGDSSYNEQFF. CDR3 DNA: TGTGCCAGCACTCCCCTAGGGGATAGCTCCTACAATGAGCAGTTCTTC. The chain is built from TRBV6-5 and TRBJ2-1, with D maybe TRBD1 (5 bases). The CDR3 sequence is 16 residues long. V shed 7 bases and J shed 0 bases, with 16 bases lying between them. Germline lookup yields CDR1 MNHEY and CDR2 SVGAGI.

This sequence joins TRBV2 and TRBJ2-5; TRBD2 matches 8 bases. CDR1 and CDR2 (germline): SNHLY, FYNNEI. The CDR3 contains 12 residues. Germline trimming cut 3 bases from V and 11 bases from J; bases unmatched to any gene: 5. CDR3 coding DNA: TGTGCCAGCAGTGACACTAGCGGTATTCAGTACTTC. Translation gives CASSDTSGIQYF.

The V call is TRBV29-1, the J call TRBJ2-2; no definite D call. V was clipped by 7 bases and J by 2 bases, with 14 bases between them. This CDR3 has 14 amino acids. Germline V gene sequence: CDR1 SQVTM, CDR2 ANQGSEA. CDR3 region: CSAGVPSNTGELFF. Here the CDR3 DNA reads TGCAGCGCCGGCGTCCCAAGTAACACCGGGGAGCTGTTTTTT.

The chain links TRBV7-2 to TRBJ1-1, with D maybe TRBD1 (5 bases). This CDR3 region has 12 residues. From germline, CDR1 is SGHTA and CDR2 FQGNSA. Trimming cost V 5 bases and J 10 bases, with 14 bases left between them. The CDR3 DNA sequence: TGTGCCAGCAGCCCTCTGCCAGGGACAGCTTTCTTT. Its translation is CASSPLPGTAFF.

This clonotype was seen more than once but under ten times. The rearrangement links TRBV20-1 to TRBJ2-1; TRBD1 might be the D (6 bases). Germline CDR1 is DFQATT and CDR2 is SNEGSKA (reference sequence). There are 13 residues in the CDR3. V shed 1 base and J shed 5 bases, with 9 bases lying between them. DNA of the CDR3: TGCAGTGCTAGAGTGGACAGAAACAATGAGCAGTTCTTC. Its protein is CSARVDRNNEQFF.

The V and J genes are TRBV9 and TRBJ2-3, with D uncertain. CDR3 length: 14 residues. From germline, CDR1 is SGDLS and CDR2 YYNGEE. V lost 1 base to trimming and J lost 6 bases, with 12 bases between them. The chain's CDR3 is CASSVTPSLDTQYF. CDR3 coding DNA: TGTGCCAGCAGCGTAACCCCAAGCCTGGATACGCAGTATTTT.